A single sample is the source of the 25 T cell receptor beta chains below, sequenced in a study of blood T cell repertoires in COVID-19 (TCRdb year 2020). The library was produced with the immunoSEQ multiplex PCR assay. TCRdb took this table from immuneACCESS and kept in-frame rearrangements with V and J called. Such tables lack part of the clones; where checked against another copy, unresolved V genes explain under half of the gap, and the rest is unexplained. The sample has over 85,000 clones on record, more than 65% of them singletons. 20% to 25% of the sample is in the top ten clones. Sequenced: peripheral blood. The receptor set was obtained from a man in his sixties with acute or convalescent COVID-19.

Concerning this clone itself: Sequence at one end of the junction differs from germline and may be a read error. This chain joins TRBV15 and TRBJ2-1; 8 nucleotides agree with TRBD1. The CDR3 runs to 16 residues. Germline CDR1 is LNHNV and CDR2 is YYDKDF (reference sequence). The DNA of the CDR3 is TGTGCCACCAGGAGAGGCGGACAGGGAGGAGAAAATGAGCAGTTCTTC. Its protein product is CATRRGGQGGENEQFF.

A single count supports this clone. CDR3 protein: CASSLELANTEAFF. The DNA of the CDR3 is TGCGCCAGCAGCTTGGAGTTGGCGAACACTGAAGCTTTCTTT. The genes are TRBV5-1 and TRBJ1-1; D remains unclear. CDR1 is SGHRS, CDR2 YFSETQ, per germline. This CDR3 has 14 residues. V lost 0 bases and J lost 1, with 7 bases in between.

The chain joins TRBV6-2 or TRBV6-3 to TRBJ2-5; perhaps TRBD1 as D (6 bases). V was clipped by 0 bases and J by 5 bases, with 25 bases between them. Germline V lookup: CDR1 MNHEY, CDR2 SVGEGT. There are 19 residues in the CDR3. Here the CDR3 DNA reads TGTGCCAGCAGTTACTCTTATCAAATTACCGGGACACGACGGGAGACCCAGTACTTC. This gives the protein CASSYSYQITGTRRETQYF.

The chain carries TRBV27 and TRBJ2-2, with 10 positions matching TRBD1. CDR3 size: 17 residues. The junction had 8 bases not matched to a gene; V was cut back by 2 bases and J by 5 bases. Germline loops: CDR1 MNHEY, CDR2 SMNVEV (reference sequence). The CDR3 protein is CASSLPRDRGRTGELFF. The DNA of the CDR3 is TGTGCCAGCAGTTTACCCAGGGACAGGGGTCGGACCGGGGAGCTGTTTTTT.

Turning to this clone: One end of the junction varies from germline; a read error may be responsible. This sequence joins TRBV3-1 (or the pseudogene TRBV3-2) and TRBJ1-2; a weak D match, TRBD1 (6 bases). The CDR3 spans 15 residues. From germline, CDR1 is LGHDT and CDR2 YNNKEL (reference sequence). CDR3 loop: CASSQVVQGVDGYTF. The CDR3 nucleotides are TGTGCCAGCAGTCAAGTTGTACAGGGTGTTGATGGCTACACCTTC.

The gene calls are TRBV6-5 and TRBJ1-5; 7 positions match TRBD1. CDR1 and CDR2 from the germline V gene are MNHEY and SVGAGI. V shed 8 bases and J 4 bases; nucleotides not matched to a gene: 8. The CDR3 runs to 14 residues. Written as DNA, the CDR3 is TGTGCCAGCGCCCCACAGGGGCGGAATCAGCCCCAGCATTTT. It specifies CASAPQGRNQPQHF.

This clone was recorded a few times. J is TRBJ2-1 and V is TRBV2; D is unresolved. The germline V and J ends were trimmed by 8 bases and 5 bases, with 16 bases remaining between them. Germline V gene data show CDR1 as SNHLY and CDR2 as FYNNEI. The CDR3 runs 14 residues. The CDR3 here is CASEYSPTHNEQFF. The DNA for the CDR3 is TGTGCCAGCGAGTACAGTCCGACCCACAATGAGCAGTTCTTC.

This sequence joins TRBV27 and TRBJ1-6, with 9 bases lining up with TRBD1. CDR3 length equals 18 residues. V was clipped by 1 base and J by 0 bases; unmatched bases: 4. Germline values: CDR1 MNHEY, CDR2 SMNVEV (reference sequence). DNA of the CDR3: TGTGCCAGCAGTTTATATGTGACAGGGGGCTCCTATAATTCACCCCTCCACTTT. Protein sequence: CASSLYVTGGSYNSPLHF.

The chain uses TRBV5-1 and TRBJ2-5, with TRBD2 matching over 14 bases. This CDR3 region has 18 residues. Germline CDR1 SGHRS, CDR2 YFSETQ. V lost 2 bases, J lost 2 bases, and 8 bases stayed unmatched. DNA of the CDR3: TGCGCCAGCAGCTTCGGGACTAGCGGGGGCTTAGTTCAAGAGACCCAGTACTTC. Translation gives CASSFGTSGGLVQETQYF.

The count of this clone is one. This sequence joins TRBV6-6 and TRBJ1-1; D uncertain. The CDR3 runs to 14 residues. V shed 6 bases and J shed 4 bases, with 15 bases lying between them. The germline CDR1 and CDR2 sequences are MNHNY and SVGAGI (reference sequence). CDR3 sequence (DNA): TGTGCCAGCAGCCATGAGCGGATTAGCACTGAAGCTTTCTTT. Its translation: CASSHERISTEAFF.

This chain uses TRBV5-1 with TRBJ1-5; TRBD1 agrees at 8 bases. Germline CDR1 is SGHRS and CDR2 is YFSETQ. The CDR3 is 14 residues long. V dropped 4 bases and J dropped 6; count of bases not matched to a gene: 6. The CDR3 sequence: CASSPGTGSQPQHF. DNA for the CDR3: TGCGCCAGCAGCCCAGGGACAGGTAGTCAGCCCCAGCATTTT. Together with reference TRBV5-1 and TRBJ1-5, the CDR3 gives the full variable domain: KAGVTQTPRYLIKTRGQQVTLSCSPISGHRSVSWYQQTPGQGLQFLFEYFSETQRNKGNFPGRFSGRQFSNSRSEMNVSTLELGDSALYLCASSPGTGSQPQHFGDGTRLSIL.

This sequence joins TRBV2 and TRBJ1-2; D may be TRBD1 (6 bases). V was cut by 1 base and J by 0 bases, with 12 bases left in between. The germline gives CDR1 SNHLY, CDR2 FYNNEI. CDR3 length equals 16 residues. CDR3 amino acids: CASSEGWGPSNYGYTF. CDR3 in DNA: TGTGCCAGCAGTGAAGGGTGGGGGCCCTCTAACTATGGCTACACCTTC.

The CDR3 region is CASSPRDSLATNEKLFF. The CDR3 DNA follows: TGTGCCAGCAGCCCCCGGGACTCACTGGCAACTAATGAAAAACTGTTTTTT. J is TRBJ1-4 and V is TRBV28; D might be TRBD1 (5 bases). The V end lost 6 bases, the J end lost 0 bases, and 17 bases lay between the germline ends. CDR1 and CDR2 from the germline V gene are MDHEN and SYDVKM. The CDR3 is 17 residues long.

The chain employs TRBV28 and TRBJ2-1; a weak D match, TRBD2 (6 bases). Germline assignment: CDR1 MDHEN and CDR2 SYDVKM. The CDR3 spans 13 residues. Trimming cost V 2 bases and J 8 bases, with 10 bases left between them. CDR3 bases: TGTGCCAGCAGTTTAGTATCGGGGGATGAGCAGTTCTTC. Amino acid sequence: CASSLVSGDEQFF.

The CDR3 DNA reads as TGTGCCAGCAGGCCCCCGGTACCCATATATTTT. Amino acids: CASRPPVPIYF. The rearrangement links TRBV6-4 to TRBJ1-3; D unclear. The CDR3 loop spans 11 amino acids. The germline V and J ends were trimmed by 6 bases and 11 bases, with 11 bases remaining between them. Germline V gene sequence: CDR1 MRHNA, CDR2 SNTAGT.

The V call is TRBV19, the J call TRBJ1-4, with TRBD1 identical over 9 bases. The ends lost 3 bases at V and 7 bases at J; junction bases unmatched: 6. The CDR3 is made up of 15 amino acids. Germline values: CDR1 LNHDA, CDR2 SQIVND (reference sequence). The CDR3 sequence: CASSMGQGSVEKLFF. In DNA form, the CDR3 reads TGTGCCAGTAGTATGGGACAGGGATCGGTTGAAAAACTGTTTTTT. The full variable domain, in which reference TRBV19 and TRBJ1-4 provide the parts outside the CDR3, is DGGITQSPKYLFRKEGQNVTLSCEQNLNHDAMYWYRQDPGQGLRLIYYSQIVNDFQKGDIAEGYSVSREKKESFPLTVTSAQKNPTAFYLCASSMGQGSVEKLFFGSGTQLSVL.

J is TRBJ2-3 and V is TRBV3-1 (or the pseudogene TRBV3-2); no reliable D call. Trimming removed 3 bases from V and 3 bases from J, with 4 bases in between. The germline V gene encodes CDR1 LGHDT and CDR2 YNNKEL (reference sequence). This CDR3 contains 12 residues. CDR3 coding DNA: TGTGCCAGCAGCCAGCGAACAGATACGCAGTATTTT. This encodes CASSQRTDTQYF.

V and J are TRBV19 and TRBJ1-2, with TRBD1 matching over 9 bases. CDR3 length equals 13 residues. V was clipped by 3 bases and J by 6 bases; unmatched bases: 2. CDR1 LNHDA and CDR2 SQIVND come from the germline V gene (reference sequence). The CDR3 region has the DNA TGTGCCAGTAGTATCGGGACAGGGAATGGCTACACCTTC. This translates into CASSIGTGNGYTF.

The chain employs TRBV15 and TRBJ2-7; 8 bases are a match to TRBD1. The germline CDR1 and CDR2 sequences are LNHNV and YYDKDF (reference sequence). This CDR3 is built from 15 residues. The J segment lost 0 bases and the V segment lost 3 bases, leaving 4 bases of the junction unmatched. The CDR3 DNA reads as TGTGCCACCAGCAGTTATCAGGGGGCCTCCTACGAGCAGTACGTC. Translated: CATSSYQGASYEQYV.

The chain carries TRBV5-5 and TRBJ2-2; no clear D gene. Germline-derived CDR1 and CDR2 are SGHKS and YYEKEE (reference sequence). The CDR3 is 14 amino acids. The V and J ends lost 0 bases and 6 bases respectively, with 9 bases between them. In DNA, the CDR3 is TGTGCCAGCAGCTTGGATCTTTCCGCCGGGGAGCTGTTTTTT. It is translated as CASSLDLSAGELFF.

This chain links TRBV19 with TRBJ1-5, with 9 nucleotides matching TRBD1. Germline V gene sequence: CDR1 LNHDA, CDR2 SQIVND (reference sequence). V was pared by 3 bases and J by 1 base, with 7 bases of the junction left unmatched. The CDR3 runs to 17 residues. CDR3 in amino acids: CASSIPGQGGSNQPQHF. In nucleotides, the CDR3 is TGTGCCAGTAGTATCCCGGGACAGGGCGGGAGCAATCAGCCCCAGCATTTT.

V gene TRBV6-5 combines with J gene TRBJ2-7; 9 nucleotides line up with TRBD1. V shed 0 bases, J shed 7 bases, and the junction held 7 bases outside the gene matches. This CDR3 contains 15 residues. Germline CDR1 MNHEY, CDR2 SVGAGI. The CDR3 reads CASSYSIWDREEQYV. DNA for the CDR3: TGTGCCAGCAGTTACTCGATATGGGACAGGGAGGAGCAGTACGTC.

The CDR3 region has the DNA TGTGCCAGCAGCCCAGGGTATGGGGCGAATGAAAAACTGTTTTTT. Translating it yields CASSPGYGANEKLFF. The chain combines TRBV5-8 with TRBJ1-4, with TRBD1 as a possible D gene (5 bases). The CDR3 sequence is 15 residues long. In germline, CDR1 is SGHTS, CDR2 YDEGEE. Trimming stripped 4 bases from V and 5 bases from J, with 15 bases between. The complete variable domain, with remaining parts taken from reference TRBV5-8 and TRBJ1-4, reads EAGVTQSPTHLIKTRGQQATLRCSPISGHTSVYWYQQALGLGLQFLLWYDEGEERNRGNFPPRFSGRQFPNYSSELNVNALELEDSALYLCASSPGYGANEKLFFGSGTQLSVL.

The chain's CDR3 is CASRTIYNSGGGTGELFF. CDR3 DNA: TGTGCCAGCAGGACTATCTACAACAGCGGGGGTGGCACCGGGGAGCTGTTTTTT. The V gene is TRBV11-2, the J gene TRBJ2-2; the match to TRBD2 covers 8 bases. J lost 4 bases, V lost 6 bases, and 16 bases had no gene match. CDR1 is SGHAT and CDR2 is FQNNGV in the germline V gene. This CDR3 is 18 amino acids long.

The rearrangement joins TRBV19 to TRBJ1-5, with D maybe TRBD1 (6 bases). The CDR3 is 13 amino acids. The germline V gene has CDR1 LNHDA and CDR2 SQIVND (reference sequence). The ends were cut back, 5 bases at V and 4 bases at J, with 9 bases in the middle. In DNA, the CDR3 is TGTGCCAGTAGTGCCGACAGGAATCAGCCCCAGCATTTT. As protein: CASSADRNQPQHF.